A single sample is the source of the 26 T cell receptor beta chains below, sequenced in a study of Ad26.COV2.S vaccination and SARS-CoV-2 variants. Generated by immunoSEQ multiplex PCR, the TCRdb table keeps only in-frame clones and is missing some. The sample records roughly 410,000 clones, roughly 80% being singletons. Treatment indicated: around 19 received Ad26.COV2.S at low or high dose, single or two shots; about 5 received placebo; per-sample allocation not given. Specimens were obtained on day 63 following the first vaccine or placebo injection. The material was peripheral blood, obtained in a trial of Ad26.COV2.S vaccine versus placebo. These receptors came from a person aged 18-60 years who received the Ad26.COV2.S COVID-19 vaccine or a placebo.

The chain uses TRBV7-3 and TRBJ2-5, with a weak D call TRBD1 (6 bases). Germline CDR1 reads SGHTA; CDR2 reads FQGTGA. V lost 4 bases and J 4 bases, leaving 13 bases between the germline ends. This CDR3 region has 14 residues. The CDR3 region has the DNA TGTGCCAGCAGCTATACAGGGTGGAGAGAGACCCAGTACTTC. This sequence encodes CASSYTGWRETQYF.

CDR3 amino acids: CATSETGTVREETQYF. CDR3 DNA: TGTGCCACCAGTGAGACCGGGACAGTCCGGGAAGAGACCCAGTACTTC. This chain links TRBV24-1 with TRBJ2-5; 7 bases fit TRBD1. V was clipped by 4 bases and J by 3 bases; unmatched bases: 10. The CDR3 has 16 residues. Germline V CDR1 and CDR2: KGHDR, SFDVKD.

The chain combines TRBV14 with TRBJ2-1; 13 nucleotides line up with TRBD2. Unmatched junction bases numbered 5, after V lost 4 bases and J lost 2 bases. This CDR3 comprises 17 residues. The V gene's germline CDR1 is SGHDN and CDR2 FVKESK. Written as DNA, the CDR3 is TGTGCCAGCAGCCCACGAACTAGCGGGAGGGCCTACAATGAGCAGTTCTTC. Amino acid sequence: CASSPRTSGRAYNEQFF.

This clone has only a few counts. V gene TRBV21-1 combines with J gene TRBJ2-2; the D call of TRBD1 is as the table states it, not checked on the DNA. TRBV21-1 is a documented pseudogene. The CDR3 extends over 16 amino acids. CDR3 in DNA: TGTGCCAGCAGCAAACTGGGCAGGGTGGCCACCGGGGAGCTGTTTTTT. The encoded protein is CASSKLGRVATGELFF.

The chain recombines TRBV29-1 with TRBJ1-2; the match to TRBD1 covers 7 bases. The germline gives CDR1 SQVTM, CDR2 ANQGSEA. The CDR3 consists of 11 residues. CDR3: CSGRDSYGYTF. The CDR3 nucleotides read TGCAGTGGCCGGGACAGTTATGGCTACACCTTC.

The CDR3 nucleotides are TGTGCCAGCTCACCATCTTTGGGGGGCGGCTATGGCTACACCTTC. Amino acid sequence: CASSPSLGGGYGYTF. The chain has TRBV18 and TRBJ1-2, with D perhaps matching TRBD1 (6 bases). With 2 bases removed from V and 4 bases from J, the gap between germline ends came to 14 bases. This CDR3 is 15 amino acids long. Germline values: CDR1 KGHSH, CDR2 LQKENI.

The CDR3 protein is CAWTGGNEQFF. CDR3 DNA: TGTGCCTGGACAGGGGGCAATGAGCAGTTCTTC. The chain uses TRBV30 and TRBJ2-1; 7 nucleotides agree with TRBD1. Germline CDR1 is GTSNPN and CDR2 is SVGIG (reference sequence). This CDR3 is 11 amino acids long. The V gene end was trimmed by 4 bases and the J gene end by 6 bases; junction bases not matched to a gene: 0. Drawing the rest from reference TRBV30 and TRBJ2-1, the complete variable domain is SQTIHQWPATLVQPVGSPLSLECTVEGTSNPNLYWYRQAAGRGLQLLFYSVGIGQISSEVPQNLSASRPQDRQFILSSKKLLLSDSGFYLCAWTGGNEQFFGPGTRLTVL.

The rearrangement uses TRBV9 and TRBJ1-2, with D uncertain. V lost 0 bases and J lost 1, with 10 bases in between. Germline V CDR1 and CDR2: SGDLS, YYNGEE. The CDR3 is 15 amino acids. This CDR3 is CASSVGGAFNYGYTF. The CDR3 bases are TGTGCCAGCAGCGTAGGGGGTGCATTTAACTATGGCTACACCTTC. The full variable domain, in which reference TRBV9 and TRBJ1-2 provide the parts outside the CDR3, is DSGVTQTPKHLITATGQRVTLRCSPRSGDLSVYWYQQSLDQGLQFLIQYYNGEERAKGNILERFSAQQFPDLHSELNLSSLELGDSALYFCASSVGGAFNYGYTFGSGTRLTVV.

This clone was counted a single time. The J gene is TRBJ2-7, the V gene TRBV12-5; unclear D gene. There are 14 residues in the CDR3. V lost 6 bases and J 6 bases, leaving 18 bases between the germline ends. Germline-derived CDR1 and CDR2 are LGHNT and FRNRAP. CDR3 DNA: TGTGCTAGTGGCCGTTTCACCGGGCCCTCCGAGCAGTACTTC. It codes for CASGRFTGPSEQYF. The complete variable domain, with remaining parts taken from reference TRBV12-5 and TRBJ2-7, reads DARVTQTPRHKVTEMGQEVTMRCQPILGHNTVFWYRQTMMQGLELLAYFRNRAPLDDSGMPKDRFSAEMPDATLATLKIQPSEPRDSAVYFCASGRFTGPSEQYFGPGTRLTVT.

V and J are TRBV7-2 and TRBJ1-1; TRBD1 might be the D (5 bases). Germline loops: CDR1 SGHTA, CDR2 FQGNSA. V lost 5 bases and J lost 14, with 9 bases in between. The CDR3 consists of 9 residues. The CDR3 protein is CASSPRGFF. Written as DNA, the CDR3 is TGTGCCAGCAGCCCCCGGGGCTTCTTT.

The chain has TRBV11-3 and TRBJ1-1; tentatively, D is TRBD1 (5 bases). The CDR3 loop spans 13 amino acids. With 2 bases removed from V and 1 base from J, the gap between germline ends came to 5 bases. Germline values: CDR1 SGHNT, CDR2 YENEEA. The CDR3 DNA is TGTGCCAGCAGCTTAAGGGGGAACACTGAAGCTTTCTTT. Encoded protein: CASSLRGNTEAFF.

CDR3: CASSLIIPGLGAAEQFF. CDR3 coding DNA: TGTGCCAGCAGCTTAATAATACCGGGCCTCGGAGCGGCTGAGCAGTTCTTC. The chain employs TRBV5-5 and TRBJ2-1, with TRBD2 as a possible D gene (5 bases). The V gene lost 2 bases and the J gene lost 9 bases, with 24 bases spanning the gap. From germline, CDR1 is SGHKS and CDR2 YYEKEE (reference sequence). There are 17 residues in the CDR3.

This clone appeared once. This chain uses TRBV9 with TRBJ2-7; 7 nucleotides line up with TRBD2. Germline CDR1 is SGDLS and CDR2 is YYNGEE. The V segment lost 2 bases and the J segment 6 bases; nucleotides outside the gene matches: 14. The CDR3 sequence is 16 residues long. The chain's CDR3 is CASSVFGGAGTGEQYF. The DNA of the CDR3 is TGTGCCAGCAGCGTGTTCGGTGGAGCGGGAACCGGCGAGCAGTACTTC.

In this sample, this clone turned up once. The chain joins TRBV29-1 to TRBJ2-7; 7 bases line up with TRBD2. Germline values: CDR1 SQVTM, CDR2 ANQGSEA. This CDR3 comprises 14 residues. The trim removed 2 bases at V and 1 base at J, leaving 5 bases unmatched. DNA of the CDR3: TGCAGCGTTGAAAGCGGGGCAGCATCCTACGAGCAGTACTTC. Protein: CSVESGAASYEQYF.

CDR3 sequence: CASSLDRGQSKQYF. The CDR3 nucleotides read TGTGCCAGCAGCTTGGACAGGGGGCAATCAAAGCAGTACTTC. The gene calls are TRBV5-4 and TRBJ2-7; the match to TRBD1 covers 9 bases. The CDR3 is made up of 14 amino acids. The V segment lost 0 bases and the J segment 8 bases; nucleotides outside the gene matches: 6. Germline V gives CDR1 SGHNT, CDR2 YYREEE (reference sequence).

V and J are TRBV21-1 and TRBJ2-7; no check of the table's D call, TRBD2, against the DNA was made. TRBV21-1 is a recognized pseudogene. This CDR3 comprises 17 residues. Here the CDR3 reads CASSKARGLATTYEQYF. In nucleotides, the CDR3 is TGTGCCAGCAGCAAAGCCAGGGGACTAGCGACAACCTACGAGCAGTACTTC.

The rearrangement links TRBV7-9 to TRBJ1-4, with 9 bases that match TRBD1. After removal of 4 bases from V and 8 bases from J, the junction contained 8 bases not matched to a gene. Germline V gene lookup returns CDR1 SEHNR and CDR2 FQNEAQ (reference sequence). The CDR3 runs to 15 residues. The CDR3 DNA sequence: TGTGCCAGCAGCTGGGGGGACAGGGACGAGGAAAAACTGTTTTTT. Its translation is CASSWGDRDEEKLFF.

This clone occurred once. The chain carries TRBV28 and TRBJ1-2, with no clear D. Germline CDR1 and CDR2: MDHEN and SYDVKM. CDR3 size: 15 residues. Trimming left V 2 bases short and J 2 bases short, with 12 bases between. The chain's CDR3 is CASSLSPSLNYGYTF. The CDR3 DNA reads TGTGCCAGCAGTTTAAGCCCCAGCCTGAACTATGGCTACACCTTC.

The CDR3 here is CAISLGAFF. In DNA, the CDR3 is TGTGCCATCAGTTTAGGAGCTTTCTTT. This rearrangement joins TRBV10-3 to TRBJ1-1; D unclear. Trimming shortened V by 5 bases and J by 10 bases, and 5 bases separated the two germline ends. Germline values: CDR1 ENHRY, CDR2 SYGVKD. The CDR3 has 9 residues.

The chain employs TRBV3-1 (or the pseudogene TRBV3-2) and TRBJ2-1; 16 nucleotides align to TRBD2. From germline, CDR1 is LGHDT and CDR2 YNNKEL (reference sequence). V trimming: 3 bases; J trimming: 8 bases; junction bases outside the gene matches: 1. The CDR3 is 15 residues long. CDR3 sequence: CASSQGLAGGDEQFF. For the CDR3, the DNA is TGTGCCAGCAGCCAGGGACTAGCGGGGGGGGATGAGCAGTTCTTC.

This chain connects TRBV7-9 to TRBJ2-7; D unresolved. The CDR3 is made up of 13 amino acids. In germline, CDR1 is SEHNR, CDR2 FQNEAQ (reference sequence). V lost 1 base to trimming and J lost 2 bases, with 6 bases between them. The CDR3 sequence: CASSLGRPYEQYF. The CDR3 nucleotides are TGTGCCAGCAGCTTAGGAAGGCCCTACGAGCAGTACTTC.

A single count supports this clone. V gene TRBV21-1 combines with J gene TRBJ2-1; TRBD1, the table's D call, lacks a check against the DNA. TRBV21-1 is reported as a pseudogene. There are 15 residues in the CDR3. The CDR3 DNA follows: TGTGCCAGCACCCTACCGGACAGGGGCTACAATGAGCAGTTCTTC. It yields the protein CASTLPDRGYNEQFF.

The J gene is TRBJ2-1, the V gene TRBV7-9; D not certain. The CDR3 contains 14 residues. The V gene's germline CDR1 is SEHNR and CDR2 FQNEAQ (reference sequence). Trimming left V 1 base short and J 7 bases short, with 11 bases between. As DNA, the CDR3 is TGTGCCAGCAGCTTAGGCCCACGTGAGAATGAGCAGTTCTTC. Translation: CASSLGPRENEQFF.

The genes are TRBV27 and TRBJ2-7; D possibly matches TRBD1 or TRBD2 (5 bases each). Germline CDR1 and CDR2: MNHEY and SMNVEV (reference sequence). Between the trimmed V and J ends, which lost 4 bases and 4 bases, there was a span of 11 bases. The CDR3 consists of 13 residues. In DNA form, the CDR3 reads TGTGCCAGCAGTTGGGGACCTCCTTACGAGCAGTACTTC. It is translated as CASSWGPPYEQYF.

This clone came up once. CDR3 loop: CASSLVPTQETQYF. For the CDR3, the DNA is TGTGCCAGCAGCTTGGTGCCGACGCAAGAGACCCAGTACTTC. The chain uses TRBV5-5 and TRBJ2-5; D unresolved. Trimming left V 0 bases short and J 2 bases short, with 8 bases between. This CDR3 region has 14 residues. Germline CDR1 reads SGHKS; CDR2 reads YYEKEE (reference sequence).

This clone came up a few times. The chain recombines TRBV19 with TRBJ1-1; D call uncertain. Germline V gene sequence: CDR1 LNHDA, CDR2 SQIVND (reference sequence). This CDR3 contains 12 residues. Deletions cut 0 bases from V and 5 bases from J, with 4 bases between. In DNA form, the CDR3 reads TGTGCCAGTAGTATAGATTGGACTGAAGCTTTCTTT. Translation: CASSIDWTEAFF.